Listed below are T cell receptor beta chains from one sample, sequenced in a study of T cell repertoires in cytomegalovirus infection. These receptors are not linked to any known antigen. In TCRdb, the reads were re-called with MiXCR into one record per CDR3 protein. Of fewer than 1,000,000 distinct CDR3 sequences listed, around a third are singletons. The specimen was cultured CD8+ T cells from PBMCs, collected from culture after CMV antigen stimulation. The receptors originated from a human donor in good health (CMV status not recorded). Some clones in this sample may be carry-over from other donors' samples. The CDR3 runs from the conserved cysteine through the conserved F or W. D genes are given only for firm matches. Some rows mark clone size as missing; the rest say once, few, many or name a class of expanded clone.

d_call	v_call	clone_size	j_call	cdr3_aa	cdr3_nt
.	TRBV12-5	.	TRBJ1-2	CASGLGPPRQDNYGYTF	TGTGCTAGTGGTTTGGGTCCCCCCAGACAGGATAACTATGGCTACACCTTC
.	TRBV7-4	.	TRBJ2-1	CASTIGTPEQFF	TGTGCCAGCACCATCGGGACACCCGAGCAGTTCTTC
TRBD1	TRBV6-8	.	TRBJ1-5	CASIQGQGLNQPQHF	TGTGCCAGCATTCAAGGACAGGGACTCAATCAGCCCCAGCATTTT
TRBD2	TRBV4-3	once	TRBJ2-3	CASSGIAGGTDTQYF	TGCGCCAGCAGCGGCATAGCGGGGGGCACAGATACGCAGTATTTT
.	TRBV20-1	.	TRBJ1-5	CSAPGGRRAHQPQHF	TGCAGTGCGCCTGGCGGCAGGAGGGCACATCAGCCCCAGCATTTT
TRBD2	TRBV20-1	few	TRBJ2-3	CSARESRTSRNTDTQYF	TGCAGTGCTAGAGAGTCTAGGACTAGCAGAAACACAGATACGCAGTATTTT
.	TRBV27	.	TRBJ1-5	CASSYGVRQPQHF	TGTGCCAGCAGTTACGGGGTCCGGCAGCCCCAGCATTTT
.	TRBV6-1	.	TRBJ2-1	CASSEERVPYNEQFF	TGTGCCAGCAGTGAAGAGCGGGTCCCCTACAATGAGCAGTTCTTC
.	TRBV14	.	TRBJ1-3	CASSQGRWNTIYF	TGTGCCAGCAGCCAAGGACGGTGGAACACCATATATTTT
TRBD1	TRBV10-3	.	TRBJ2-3	CAISSDRGIGDTQYF	TGTGCCATCAGCTCGGACAGGGGGATTGGAGATACGCAGTATTTT
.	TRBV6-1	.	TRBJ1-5	CASSELITNSNQPQHF	TGTGCCAGCAGTGAATTGATCACTAATAGCAATCAGCCCCAGCATTTT
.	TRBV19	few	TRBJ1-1	CASSMFGGPEAFF	TGTGCCAGTAGTATGTTCGGGGGGCCCGAAGCTTTCTTT
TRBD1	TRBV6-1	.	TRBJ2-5	CASRGQGVLYF	TGTGCCAGCAGAGGACAGGGTGTTTTGTACTTC
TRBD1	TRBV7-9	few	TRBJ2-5	CASSQTLGRGPYQETQYF	TGTGCCAGCAGCCAAACGCTCGGCAGGGGGCCGTATCAAGAGACCCAGTACTTC
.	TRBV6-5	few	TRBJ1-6	CASKSNSPLHF	TGTGCCAGCAAATCTAATTCACCCCTCCACTTT
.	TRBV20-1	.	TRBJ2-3	CSAVPSTDTQYF	TGCAGTGCTGTCCCTAGCACAGATACGCAGTATTTT
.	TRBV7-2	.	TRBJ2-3	CASSSQTADTQYF	TGTGCCAGCAGCTCCCAGACAGCAGATACGCAGTATTTT
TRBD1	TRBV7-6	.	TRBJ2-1	CASSTGDSSYNEQFF	TGTGCCAGTAGCACTGGGGACAGCTCCTACAATGAGCAGTTCTTC
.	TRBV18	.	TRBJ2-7	CASSFRPRTYEQYF	TGTGCCAGCTCATTTCGACCCAGGACTTACGAGCAGTACTTC
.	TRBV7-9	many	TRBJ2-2	CASSLGATGELFF	TGTGCCAGCAGCTTAGGGGCCACCGGGGAGCTGTTTTTT
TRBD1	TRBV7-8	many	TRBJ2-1	CASSIYNRGDNEQFF	TGTGCCAGCAGCATCTATAACAGGGGCGACAATGAGCAGTTCTTC
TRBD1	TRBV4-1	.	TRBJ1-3	CASSPDRAPGNTIYF	TGCGCCAGCAGCCCTGACAGGGCACCTGGAAACACCATATATTTT
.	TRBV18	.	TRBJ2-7	CASSQPGHNYYEQYF	TGTGCCAGCTCTCAGCCGGGACACAATTACTACGAGCAGTACTTC